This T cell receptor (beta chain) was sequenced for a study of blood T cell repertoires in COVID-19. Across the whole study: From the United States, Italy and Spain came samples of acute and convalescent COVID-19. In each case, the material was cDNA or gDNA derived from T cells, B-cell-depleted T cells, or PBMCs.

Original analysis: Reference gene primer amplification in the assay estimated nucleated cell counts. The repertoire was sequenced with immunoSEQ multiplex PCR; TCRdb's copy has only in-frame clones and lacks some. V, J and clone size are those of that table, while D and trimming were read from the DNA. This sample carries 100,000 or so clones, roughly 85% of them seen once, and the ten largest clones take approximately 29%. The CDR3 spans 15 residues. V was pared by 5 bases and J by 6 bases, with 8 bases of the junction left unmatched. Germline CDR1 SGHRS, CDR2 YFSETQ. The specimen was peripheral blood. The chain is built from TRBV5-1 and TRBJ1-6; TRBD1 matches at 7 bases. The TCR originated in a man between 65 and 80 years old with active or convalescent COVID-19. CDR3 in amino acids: CASSDPGTVNSPLHF. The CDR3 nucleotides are TGCGCCAGCAGTGATCCGGGGACAGTTAATTCACCCCTCCACTTT.